A selection of T cell receptor beta chains follows, all from one sample in a study of blood T cell repertoires in COVID-19. TCRdb's copy holds only in-frame clones and misses some; the assay was immunoSEQ multiplex PCR. This table holds 200,000 to 300,000 clones, 86% found once. The sample was peripheral blood. Every receptor here comes from a man between 40 and 49 years old who had recovered from COVID-19. Each CDR3 is given with its conserved first and last residue. The D gene is left open where the match is weak. Where a row states a size, it is once, few, many or the class of an expanded clone; other rows omit it.

d_gene: -; abundance: -; v_gene: TRBV6-2/TRBV6-3; j_gene: TRBJ1-2; CDR3aa: CASSYGGTFYGCTF; CDR3nt: TGTGCCAGCAGTTACGGGGGCACCTTCTATGGCTGCACCTTC
d_gene: -; abundance: -; v_gene: TRBV5-1; j_gene: TRBJ2-7; CDR3aa: CASSLLTETYEQYF; CDR3nt: TGCGCCAGCAGCTTACTGACAGAGACCTACGAGCAGTACTTC
d_gene: TRBD2; abundance: -; v_gene: TRBV6-2/TRBV6-3; j_gene: TRBJ2-4; CDR3aa: CASSFAAGVRLYF; CDR3nt: TGTGCCAGCAGTTTTGCAGCGGGGGTCCGACTGTACTTC
d_gene: TRBD2; abundance: few; v_gene: TRBV13; j_gene: TRBJ2-3; CDR3aa: CASSLEGGTSRTQYF; CDR3nt: TGTGCCAGCAGCTTAGAGGGGGGGACTAGCCGAACGCAGTATTTT
d_gene: -; abundance: -; v_gene: TRBV7-9; j_gene: TRBJ1-4; CDR3aa: CASSLGQDEVNEKLFF; CDR3nt: TGTGCCAGCAGCTTAGGACAGGACGAAGTTAATGAAAAACTGTTTTTT
d_gene: -; abundance: -; v_gene: TRBV5-1; j_gene: TRBJ2-1; CDR3aa: CASSFGARRSYNEQFF; CDR3nt: TGCGCCAGCAGCTTCGGTGCCAGGAGGTCCTACAATGAGCAGTTCTTC
d_gene: TRBD1; abundance: -; v_gene: TRBV30; j_gene: TRBJ1-5; CDR3aa: CAWSGQGHQPQHF; CDR3nt: TGTGCCTGGAGCGGACAGGGGCATCAGCCCCAGCATTTT
d_gene: TRBD2; abundance: -; v_gene: TRBV12-5; j_gene: TRBJ2-1; CDR3aa: CASGLVPSGNPHEQFF; CDR3nt: TGTGCTAGTGGTTTGGTTCCTAGCGGGAACCCCCATGAGCAGTTCTTC
d_gene: -; abundance: -; v_gene: TRBV7-9; j_gene: TRBJ2-7; CDR3aa: CASRGGAYEQYF; CDR3nt: TGTGCCAGCAGGGGGGGAGCCTACGAGCAGTACTTC
d_gene: -; abundance: once; v_gene: TRBV7-2; j_gene: TRBJ1-1; CDR3aa: CASSFLNLLSAEAFF; CDR3nt: TGTGCCAGCAGCTTCCTTAATTTGTTAAGCGCTGAAGCTTTCTTT
d_gene: TRBD1; abundance: -; v_gene: TRBV7-9; j_gene: TRBJ2-7; CDR3aa: CASSSPENQGAGYEQYF; CDR3nt: TGTGCCAGCAGCTCCCCCGAGAATCAGGGGGCGGGTTACGAGCAGTACTTC
d_gene: TRBD1; abundance: -; v_gene: TRBV30; j_gene: TRBJ1-1; CDR3aa: CAWTDYRGMNTEAFF; CDR3nt: TGTGCCTGGACTGACTACAGGGGAATGAACACTGAAGCTTTCTTT
d_gene: TRBD1; abundance: -; v_gene: TRBV7-9; j_gene: TRBJ2-1; CDR3aa: CARMTGTGVNEQFF; CDR3nt: TGTGCCAGGATGACCGGGACAGGGGTCAATGAGCAGTTCTTC